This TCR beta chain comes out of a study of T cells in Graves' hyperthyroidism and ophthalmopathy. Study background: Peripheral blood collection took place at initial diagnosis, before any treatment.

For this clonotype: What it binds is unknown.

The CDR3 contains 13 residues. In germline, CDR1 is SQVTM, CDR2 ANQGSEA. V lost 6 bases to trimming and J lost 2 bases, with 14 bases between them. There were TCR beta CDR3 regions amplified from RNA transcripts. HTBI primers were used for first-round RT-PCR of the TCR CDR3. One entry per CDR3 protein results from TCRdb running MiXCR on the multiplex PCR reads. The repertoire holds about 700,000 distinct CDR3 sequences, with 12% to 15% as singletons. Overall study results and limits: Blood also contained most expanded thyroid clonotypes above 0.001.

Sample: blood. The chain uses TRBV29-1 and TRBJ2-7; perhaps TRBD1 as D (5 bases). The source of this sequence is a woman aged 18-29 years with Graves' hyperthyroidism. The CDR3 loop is CSVLTTAAYEQYF. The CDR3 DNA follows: TGCAGCGTCCTTACGACAGCAGCCTACGAGCAGTACTTC.